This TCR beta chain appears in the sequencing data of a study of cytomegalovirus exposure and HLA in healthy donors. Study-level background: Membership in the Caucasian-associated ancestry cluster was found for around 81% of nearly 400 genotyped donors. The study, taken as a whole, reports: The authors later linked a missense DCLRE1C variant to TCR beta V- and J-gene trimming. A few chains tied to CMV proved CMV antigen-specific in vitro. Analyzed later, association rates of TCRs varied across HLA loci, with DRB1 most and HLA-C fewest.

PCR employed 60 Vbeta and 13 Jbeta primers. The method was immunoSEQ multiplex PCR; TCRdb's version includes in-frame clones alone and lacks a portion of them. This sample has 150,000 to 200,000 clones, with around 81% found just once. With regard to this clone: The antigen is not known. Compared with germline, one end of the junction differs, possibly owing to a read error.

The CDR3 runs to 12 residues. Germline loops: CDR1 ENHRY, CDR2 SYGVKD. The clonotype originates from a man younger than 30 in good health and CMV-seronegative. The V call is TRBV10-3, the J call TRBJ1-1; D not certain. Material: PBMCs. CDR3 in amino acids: CAISEVNNEAFF. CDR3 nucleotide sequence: TGTGCCATCAGTGAGGTGAACAATGAAGCTTTCTTT.